A single sample is the source of the 23 T cell receptor beta chains below, sequenced in a study of response to subunit inactivated influenza vaccine. TCRdb processed the RT-PCR reads anew with MiXCR; each CDR3 protein has one entry. The sample has 170,000 or so distinct CDR3 sequences, around 11% seen once. The sample was CD8+ T cells sorted from PBMCs, taken roughly 24 months after vaccination. The receptors here all came from a man between 50 and 75 years old who received an inactivated influenza vaccine.

The chain recombines TRBV7-9 with TRBJ1-5; tentative D call: TRBD1 (6 bases). The germline V gene encodes CDR1 SEHNR and CDR2 FQNEAQ (reference sequence). Trimming stripped 7 bases from V and 6 bases from J, with 13 bases between. The CDR3 spans 13 residues. The CDR3 sequence is CASTPGHGQPQHF. The CDR3 bases are TGTGCCAGCACCCCGGGACATGGTCAGCCCCAGCATTTT. The full variable domain, in which reference TRBV7-9 and TRBJ1-5 provide the parts outside the CDR3, is DTGVSQNPRHKITKRGQNVTFRCDPISEHNRLYWYRQTLGQGPEFLTYFQNEAQLEKSRLLSDRFSAERPKGSFSTLEIQRTEQGDSAMYLCASTPGHGQPQHFGDGTRLSIL.

This clonotype was observed a few times. The chain joins TRBV13 to TRBJ2-7; 7 positions match TRBD2. The CDR3 runs 15 residues. Germline CDR1 is PRHDT and CDR2 is FYEKMQ (reference sequence). V lost 2 bases, J lost 3 bases, and 7 bases stayed unmatched. The CDR3 here is CASSLSGASLYEQYF. The CDR3, as DNA: TGTGCCAGCAGCTTAAGCGGGGCAAGCCTCTACGAGCAGTACTTC.

This clonotype has a handful of counts. CDR3: CASSLGQTSYNEQFF. For the CDR3, the DNA is TGTGCCAGCAGCTTAGGCCAGACCTCCTACAATGAGCAGTTCTTC. The chain links TRBV7-9 to TRBJ2-1, with D hard to call. This CDR3 is built from 15 residues. V was shortened by 1 base and J by 0 bases, with 7 bases between the two germline ends. In germline, CDR1 is SEHNR, CDR2 FQNEAQ (reference sequence).

The J gene is TRBJ1-2, the V gene TRBV2, with 10 bases lining up with TRBD1. This CDR3 is built from 14 residues. Losses at the gene ends were 11 bases for V and 4 bases for J; bases not matched to a gene: 10. Germline V gives CDR1 SNHLY, CDR2 FYNNEI. The CDR3 loop reads CAPGGQGNSYGYTF. The DNA of the CDR3 is TGTGCCCCTGGGGGACAGGGGAATTCCTATGGCTACACCTTC.

CDR3 sequence: CASSYKGIYEQYF. The CDR3 DNA follows: TGTGCCAGCAGTTACAAAGGCATCTACGAGCAGTACTTC. The chain uses TRBV6-5 and TRBJ2-7; D is ambiguous. CDR3 length equals 13 residues. Germline CDR1 MNHEY, CDR2 SVGAGI. Trimming removed 2 bases from V and 3 bases from J, with 8 bases in between.

This clonotype showed up just a few times. As DNA, the CDR3 is TGTGCCACCAGCACTGGGGGCCCAGCCTTTTACGAGCAGTACTTC. Amino acid sequence: CATSTGGPAFYEQYF. This chain uses TRBV15 with TRBJ2-7; a possible D gene is TRBD1 (6 bases). The CDR3 covers 15 residues. CDR1 LNHNV and CDR2 YYDKDF come from the germline V gene (reference sequence). With 4 bases removed from V and 4 bases from J, the gap between germline ends came to 17 bases.

This clonotype was found a few times. The genes are TRBV2 and TRBJ2-2, with D unclear. The CDR3 loop spans 12 amino acids. CDR1 and CDR2 (germline): SNHLY, FYNNEI. V was clipped by 6 bases and J by 7 bases, with 9 bases between them. The CDR3 reads CASRDTGGELFF. The CDR3, as DNA: TGTGCCAGCAGAGACACGGGCGGGGAGCTGTTTTTT.

This clonotype appeared many times. J is TRBJ2-1 and V is TRBV6-2 or TRBV6-3; D not certain. There are 13 residues in the CDR3. Germline values: CDR1 MNHEY, CDR2 SVGEGT. V dropped 1 base and J dropped 8 bases, with 9 bases sitting between them. CDR3 loop: CASSYWSRDEQFF. The CDR3 DNA reads as TGTGCCAGCAGTTACTGGTCTCGAGATGAGCAGTTCTTC.

Only a few counts were recorded for this clonotype. The chain links TRBV5-1 to TRBJ2-1; D may match TRBD1 or TRBD2 (6 bases each). The length of the CDR3 is 13 residues. Per germline, CDR1 SGHRS and CDR2 YFSETQ. V lost 0 bases to trimming and J lost 9 bases, with 10 bases between them. The CDR3 is CASSLDREVEQFF. CDR3 DNA: TGCGCCAGCAGCTTGGACAGGGAGGTTGAGCAGTTCTTC.

J is TRBJ2-2 and V is TRBV30; no reliable D call. Per the germline V gene, CDR1 is GTSNPN and CDR2 is SVGIG (reference sequence). This CDR3 has 13 amino acids. The V end was cut by 5 bases, the J end by 5 bases, with 12 bases between. This CDR3 is CAWEPISTGELFF. CDR3 in DNA: TGTGCCTGGGAGCCTATTAGTACCGGGGAGCTGTTTTTT.

The table lists this clonotype with many counts. The chain uses TRBV4-1 and TRBJ1-1; D uncertain. CDR3 length equals 14 residues. Germline-derived CDR1 and CDR2 are MGHRA and YSYEKL. Trimming left V 1 base short and J 5 bases short, with 11 bases between. CDR3 nucleotide sequence: TGCGCCAGCAGCCAAGCCTCTCTGGGGACTGAAGCTTTCTTT. This codes for CASSQASLGTEAFF.

This clonotype was detected a few times. The chain couples TRBV25-1 to TRBJ2-1; 8 bases fit TRBD1. V was pared by 6 bases and J by 9 bases, with 7 bases of the junction left unmatched. The germline gives CDR1 MGHDK, CDR2 SYGVNS. There are 13 residues in the CDR3. In DNA form, the CDR3 reads TGTGCCAGCAGGGACAGGGACATCAGTGAGCAGTTCTTC. Its translation is CASRDRDISEQFF.

Here the CDR3 DNA reads TGTGCCAGCGGGTGGGGCGCCGAGCAGTACTTC. Translating it yields CASGWGAEQYF. The gene calls are TRBV19 and TRBJ2-7; D possibly corresponds to TRBD1 (5 bases). The germline V gene has CDR1 LNHDA and CDR2 SQIVND (reference sequence). Trimming left V 9 bases short and J 6 bases short, with 12 bases between. The CDR3 length is 11 residues.

In this sample, this clonotype turned up a few times. The CDR3 coding sequence is TGTGCCAGCAGCGTGACACCTATGAACACTGAAGCTTTCTTT. Translated: CASSVTPMNTEAFF. This rearrangement joins TRBV3-1 to TRBJ1-1; D is ambiguous. V gave up 5 bases and J gave up 0 bases, with 10 bases separating them. There are 14 residues in the CDR3. CDR1 and CDR2 (germline): LGHDT, YNNKEL (reference sequence). Looking up the rest from reference TRBV3-1 and TRBJ1-1 gives the full variable domain: DTAVSQTPKYLVTQMGNDKSIKCEQNLGHDTMYWYKQDSKKFLKIMFSYNNKELIINETVPNRFSPKSPDKAHLNLHINSLELGDSAVYFCASSVTPMNTEAFFGQGTRLTVV.

The sample holds a few counts of this clonotype. Written as DNA, the CDR3 is TGTGCCAGCAGCCCAGGGACAATGGCCAAAAACATTCAGTACTTC. It encodes CASSPGTMAKNIQYF. The chain carries TRBV11-2 and TRBJ2-4; D perhaps matches TRBD1 (6 bases). In germline, CDR1 is SGHAT, CDR2 FQNNGV. The V gene lost 5 bases and the J gene lost 1 base, with 12 bases spanning the gap. CDR3 length equals 15 residues.

This chain uses TRBV24-1 with TRBJ2-2, with unresolved D. V was cut by 0 bases and J by 4 bases, with 11 bases left in between. The CDR3 is made up of 16 amino acids. Per the germline V gene, CDR1 is KGHDR and CDR2 is SFDVKD. The DNA for the CDR3 is TGTGCCACCAGTGATTTGCTGGCAGGAAGCACCGGGGAGCTGTTTTTT. It codes for CATSDLLAGSTGELFF.

This clonotype was counted a few times. The CDR3 spells CASSYFQGGFYEQYF. The DNA of the CDR3 is TGTGCCAGCAGTTACTTCCAGGGTGGCTTCTACGAGCAGTACTTC. The rearrangement joins TRBV6-2 or TRBV6-3 to TRBJ2-7, with D perhaps matching TRBD1 (5 bases). Germline V CDR1 and CDR2: MNHEY, SVGEGT. The CDR3 sequence is 15 residues long. V gave up 1 base and J gave up 3 bases, with 13 bases separating them.

The V gene is TRBV6-1, the J gene TRBJ1-1; D remains unclear. This CDR3 comprises 15 residues. Germline CDR1 is MNHNS and CDR2 is SASEGT. Trimming removed 2 bases from V and 1 base from J, with 11 bases in between. The CDR3: CASSENPVQNTEAFF. CDR3 bases: TGTGCCAGCAGTGAAAACCCCGTACAGAACACTGAAGCTTTCTTT.

The table lists this clonotype with a few counts. V gene TRBV29-1 combines with J gene TRBJ2-2; D unresolved. Germline V CDR1 and CDR2: SQVTM, ANQGSEA. The CDR3 spans 12 residues. V lost 7 bases, J lost 4 bases, and 10 bases lay in between. CDR3 DNA: TGCAGCGCCGCCCTGCCCACCGGGGAGCTGTTTTTT. Translated, it gives CSAALPTGELFF.

The chain has TRBV24-1 and TRBJ1-1; TRBD1 might be the D (6 bases). With 3 bases removed from V and 13 bases from J, the gap between germline ends came to 11 bases. This CDR3 region has 11 residues. Germline lookup yields CDR1 KGHDR and CDR2 SFDVKD. The CDR3 DNA sequence: TGTGCCACCAGTGATGGGGGGGGACATTTCTTT. It is translated as CATSDGGGHFF.

The rearrangement uses TRBV4-3 and TRBJ1-5; D call uncertain. Germline CDR1 and CDR2: LGHNA and YSLEER. V lost 5 bases to trimming and J lost 0 bases, with 14 bases between them. This CDR3 contains 16 residues. Here the CDR3 DNA reads TGCGCCAGCAGCAAAGGATTCGAATTTAGCAATCAGCCCCAGCATTTT. It encodes CASSKGFEFSNQPQHF.

This clonotype showed up many times. The chain carries TRBV12-3 or TRBV12-4 and TRBJ2-1; D remains ambiguous. CDR3 length equals 11 residues. V was cut by 6 bases and J by 5 bases, with 5 bases left in between. The DNA for the CDR3 is TGTGCCAGCAGAAGGAACAATGAGCAGTTCTTC. This translates into CASRRNNEQFF.

The V gene is TRBV12-3 or TRBV12-4, the J gene TRBJ1-1; the D gene is possibly TRBD1 (6 bases). Deletions cut 6 bases from V and 0 bases from J, with 14 bases between. The CDR3 is made up of 15 amino acids. The CDR3, as DNA: TGTGCCAGCAGCTTCCTACAGGGCATGAACACTGAAGCTTTCTTT. Its protein is CASSFLQGMNTEAFF.